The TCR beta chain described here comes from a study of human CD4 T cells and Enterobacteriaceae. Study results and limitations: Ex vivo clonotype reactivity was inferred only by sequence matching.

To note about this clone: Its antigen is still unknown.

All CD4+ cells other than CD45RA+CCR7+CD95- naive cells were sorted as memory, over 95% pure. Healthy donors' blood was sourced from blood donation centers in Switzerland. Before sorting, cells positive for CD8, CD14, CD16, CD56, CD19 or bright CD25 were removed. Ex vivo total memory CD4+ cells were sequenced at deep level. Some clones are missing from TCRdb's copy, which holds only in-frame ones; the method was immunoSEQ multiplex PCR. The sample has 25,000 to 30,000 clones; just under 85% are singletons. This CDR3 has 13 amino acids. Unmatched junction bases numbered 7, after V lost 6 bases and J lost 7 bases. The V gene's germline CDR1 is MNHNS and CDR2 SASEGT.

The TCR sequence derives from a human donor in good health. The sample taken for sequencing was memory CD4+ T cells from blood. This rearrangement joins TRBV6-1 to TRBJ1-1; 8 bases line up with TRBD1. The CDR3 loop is CASSHQGAGEAFF. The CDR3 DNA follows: TGTGCCAGCAGCCACCAGGGGGCGGGTGAAGCTTTCTTT.